A single T cell receptor beta chain is shown here with its context. The table came from immunoSEQ multiplex PCR; TCRdb's copy has only in-frame clones and leaves some out. The sample records some 350,000 clones, around 90% being singletons. The data were obtained in a study of blood T cell repertoires in COVID-19. The CDR3 has 15 amino acids. The junction had 5 bases not matched to a gene; V was cut back by 5 bases and J by 4 bases. Germline V gene lookup returns CDR1 KGHSH and CDR2 LQKENI. This receptor was identified in a woman under 40 with COVID-19, enrolled during active disease. The rearrangement joins TRBV18 to TRBJ2-1; 10 nucleotides align to TRBD2. Material for sequencing was peripheral blood. The CDR3 bases are TGTGCCAGCTCAACGGGTAGCGGGGGGTACAATGAGCAGTTCTTC. Translated, it gives CASSTGSGGYNEQFF.